The clone carrying this TCR beta chain was detected only a few times. What it binds is unknown. The data belong to a study of CD8 T cells in ankylosing spondylitis. Germline CDR1 reads SNHLY; CDR2 reads FYNNEI. V lost 4 bases to trimming and J lost 2 bases, with 15 bases between them. CDR3 length: 15 residues. Notes on the study in general: One TCR beta motif, made up of 7 or 8 highly homologous variants, appeared characteristic of ankylosing spondylitis blood. Disease-linked clones were reportedly significantly enriched in matched ankylosing spondylitis synovial fluid. Past studies reported some motif variants in reactive arthritis synovial fluid and blood. With a CD8+ phenotype, disease-linked clones were relatively rare in peripheral blood.

A single record per CDR3 protein comes from TCRdb applying MiXCR to the 5' RACE reads. Among over 700,000 distinct CDR3 sequences listed, around a fifth were seen once. Source material: blood, either unsorted or a sorted T cell fraction (not recorded which). The chain is built from TRBV2 and TRBJ2-7; a possible D gene is TRBD1 (5 bases). The TCR was taken from a male donor with ankylosing spondylitis. The CDR3 DNA is TGTGCCAGCAGTGGCCGACAGCTGCAACCCTACGAGCAGTACTTC. Translation gives CASSGRQLQPYEQYF.